This T cell receptor beta chain came from a study of CD8 T cells in ankylosing spondylitis. Whole-study findings and limits: Matched ankylosing spondylitis synovial fluid reportedly showed significant enrichment of disease-linked clones.

In making TCR beta libraries, quantitative 5'-RACE with molecular barcodes was used. TCRdb ran MiXCR on the 5' RACE reads and lists one entry per CDR3 protein. This table holds some 350,000 distinct CDR3 sequences, 14% to 15% found once. Remarks on this clonotype: What it recognizes is unknown.

This receptor was obtained from a male donor with ankylosing spondylitis or in good health (not recorded which). The sequencing sample was made of blood, either unsorted or a sorted T cell fraction (not recorded which).

The CDR3 DNA reads as TGCAGTGCTGCTGGGACTAGCGGGAGCTACGAGCAGTACTTC. Translation: CSAAGTSGSYEQYF. The chain uses TRBV20-1 and TRBJ2-7; 14 positions agree with TRBD2. Trimming at V came to 5 bases and at J to 3 bases, leaving 3 bases not matched to a gene. CDR1 and CDR2 from the germline V gene are DFQATT and SNEGSKA (reference sequence). There are 14 residues in the CDR3.